Listed below are T cell receptor beta chains from one sample, sequenced in a study of T cell responses to AZD1222 COVID-19 vaccine. Profiled with immunoSEQ multiplex PCR; TCRdb holds only in-frame clones, not every one. The sample has over 95,000 clones; roughly 90% are singletons. Specimen: peripheral blood, collected 28 days after the second AZD1222 dose. These receptors all come from an adult who received the AZD1222 COVID-19 vaccine. The CDR3 runs from the conserved cysteine through the conserved F or W. The order of the fields is V gene, D gene, clone size, J gene, CDR3 DNA, CDR3 protein. D genes are given only for firm matches. A row's size may be missing; if present it is once, few, many or a size class.

>TRBV19|TRBD1|.|TRBJ1-4
TGTGCCAGTAGTATCCCGGGACAGGGACCTAATGAAAAACTGTTTTTT
CASSIPGQGPNEKLFF
>TRBV30|.|.|TRBJ1-2
TGTGCCTGGAGTGTGGGCGGCGGTGGCTACACCTTC
CAWSVGGGGYTF
>TRBV15|.|.|TRBJ2-7
TGTGCCACCAGCAGAGATCGTGGAGCAGCTTACGAGCAGTACTTC
CATSRDRGAAYEQYF
>TRBV12-5|.|once|TRBJ2-1
TGTGCTAGTGGTTCAGGGGTTGGTGAGCAGTTCTTC
CASGSGVGEQFF
>TRBV18|.|once|TRBJ2-2
TGTGCCAGCTCACCACCTGGGCGGGACGGCGGGGAGCTGTTTTTT
CASSPPGRDGGELFF
>TRBV12-3/TRBV12-4|TRBD1|.|TRBJ1-1
TGTGCCGCAGGGGGCATGAACACTGAAGCTTTCTTT
CAAGGMNTEAFF
>TRBV14|TRBD1|.|TRBJ2-7
TGTGCCAGCAGCCACCTTCCCAGGGGGCGCGGCGAGCAGTACTTC
CASSHLPRGRGEQYF
>TRBV4-2|TRBD1|once|TRBJ1-1
TGTGCCAGCAGCCCCGGGGACAGAAACACTGAAGCTTTCTTT
CASSPGDRNTEAFF
>TRBV27|.|.|TRBJ1-6
TGTGCCAGCAGTGAGGGGTACTATAATTCACCCCTCCACTTT
CASSEGYYNSPLHF
>TRBV27|.|.|TRBJ2-3
TGTGCCAGCAGTTTTCTTACAGCTCACACAGATACGCAGTATTTT
CASSFLTAHTDTQYF
>TRBV9|TRBD2|.|TRBJ2-2
TGTGCCAGCACGCCCTGGCTAGCGGGAGGTAACGGGGAGCTGTTTTTT
CASTPWLAGGNGELFF
>TRBV19|TRBD1|.|TRBJ2-1
TGTGCCAGTAGTATTCGGGACAGGGCGGATGAGCAGTTCTTC
CASSIRDRADEQFF